This T cell receptor (beta chain) was observed in a study of T cell responses to AZD1222 COVID-19 vaccine. Generated by immunoSEQ multiplex PCR, the TCRdb table keeps only in-frame clones and is missing some. This table has about 100,000 clones, roughly 89% appearing once. This TCR came from an adult in good health. Sample: peripheral blood, taken on day 0 of AZD1222 vaccination.

The CDR3 DNA sequence: TGTGCCAGCAAACTAGCGGACGCTGGGGCCAACGTCCTGACTTTC. Translating it yields CASKLADAGANVLTF. The V and J genes are TRBV27 and TRBJ2-6; 8 bases line up with TRBD2. Germline V lookup: CDR1 MNHEY, CDR2 SMNVEV (reference sequence). The CDR3 is 15 residues long. The V and J ends lost 7 bases and 2 bases, in that order; junction bases with no gene match: 4.